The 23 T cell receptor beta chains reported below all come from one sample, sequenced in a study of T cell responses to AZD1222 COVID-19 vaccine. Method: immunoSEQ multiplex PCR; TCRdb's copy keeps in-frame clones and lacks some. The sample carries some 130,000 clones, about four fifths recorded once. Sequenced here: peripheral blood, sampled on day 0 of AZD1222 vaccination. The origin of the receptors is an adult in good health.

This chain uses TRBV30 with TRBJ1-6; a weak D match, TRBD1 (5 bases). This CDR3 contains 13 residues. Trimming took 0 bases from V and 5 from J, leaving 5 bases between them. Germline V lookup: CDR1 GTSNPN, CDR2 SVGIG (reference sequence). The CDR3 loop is CAWSVQDNSPLHF. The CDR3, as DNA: TGTGCCTGGAGTGTACAGGATAATTCACCCCTCCACTTT.

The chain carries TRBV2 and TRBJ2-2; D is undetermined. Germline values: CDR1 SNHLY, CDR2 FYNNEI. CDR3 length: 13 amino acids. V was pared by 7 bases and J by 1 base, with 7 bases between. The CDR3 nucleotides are TGTGCCAGCATCGCAGAGAACACCGGGGAGCTGTTTTTT. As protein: CASIAENTGELFF. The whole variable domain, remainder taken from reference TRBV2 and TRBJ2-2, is EPEVTQTPSHQVTQMGQEVILRCVPISNHLYFYWYRQILGQKVEFLVSFYNNEISEKSEIFDDQFSVERPDGSNFTLKIRSTKLEDSAMYFCASIAENTGELFFGEGSRLTVL.

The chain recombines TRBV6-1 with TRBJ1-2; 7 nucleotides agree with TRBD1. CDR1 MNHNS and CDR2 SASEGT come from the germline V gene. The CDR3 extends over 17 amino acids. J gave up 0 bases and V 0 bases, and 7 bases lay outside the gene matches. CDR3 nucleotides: TGTGCCAGCAGTGAAGCGACCCCCAGGGGGACTAACTATGGCTACACCTTC. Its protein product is CASSEATPRGTNYGYTF.

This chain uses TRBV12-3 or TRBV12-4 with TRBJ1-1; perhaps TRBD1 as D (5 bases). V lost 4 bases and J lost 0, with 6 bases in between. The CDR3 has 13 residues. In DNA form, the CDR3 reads TGTGCCAGCAGTTCACAGGTGAACACTGAAGCTTTCTTT. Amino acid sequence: CASSSQVNTEAFF.

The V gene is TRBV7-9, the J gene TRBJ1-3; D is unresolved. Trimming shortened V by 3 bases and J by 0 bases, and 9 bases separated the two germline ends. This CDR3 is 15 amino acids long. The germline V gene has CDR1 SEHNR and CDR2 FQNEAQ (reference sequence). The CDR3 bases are TGTGCCAGCAGCTTCGACGGGAGCTCTGGAAACACCATATATTTT. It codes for CASSFDGSSGNTIYF. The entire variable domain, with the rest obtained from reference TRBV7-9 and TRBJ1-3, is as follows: DTGVSQNPRHKITKRGQNVTFRCDPISEHNRLYWYRQTLGQGPEFLTYFQNEAQLEKSRLLSDRFSAERPKGSFSTLEIQRTEQGDSAMYLCASSFDGSSGNTIYFGEGSWLTVV.

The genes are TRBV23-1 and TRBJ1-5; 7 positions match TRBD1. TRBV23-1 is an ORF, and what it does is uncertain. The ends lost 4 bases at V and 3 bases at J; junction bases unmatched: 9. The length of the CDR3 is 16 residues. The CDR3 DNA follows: TGCGCCAGCAGTCTCCAGACAGGGAGGTTCAATCAGCCCCAGCATTTT. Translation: CASSLQTGRFNQPQHF.

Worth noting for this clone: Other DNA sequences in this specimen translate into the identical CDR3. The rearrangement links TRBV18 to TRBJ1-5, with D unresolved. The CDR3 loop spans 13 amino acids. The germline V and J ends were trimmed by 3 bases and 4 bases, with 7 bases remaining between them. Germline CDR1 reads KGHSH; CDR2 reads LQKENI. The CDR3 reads CASSPAGNQPQHF. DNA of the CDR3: TGTGCCAGCTCACCGGCGGGGAATCAGCCCCAGCATTTT.

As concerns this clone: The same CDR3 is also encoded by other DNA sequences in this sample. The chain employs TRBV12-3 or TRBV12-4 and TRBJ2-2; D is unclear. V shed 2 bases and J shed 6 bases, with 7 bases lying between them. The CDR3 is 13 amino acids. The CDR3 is CASSLRQAGELFF. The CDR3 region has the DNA TGTGCCAGCAGTTTACGGCAGGCCGGGGAGCTGTTTTTT.

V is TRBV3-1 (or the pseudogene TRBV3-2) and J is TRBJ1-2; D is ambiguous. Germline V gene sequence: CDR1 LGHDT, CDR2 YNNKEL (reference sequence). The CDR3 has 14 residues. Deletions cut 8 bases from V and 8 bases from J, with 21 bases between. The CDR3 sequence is CASGSRGPSVGYTF. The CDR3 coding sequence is TGTGCCAGCGGTTCTCGCGGCCCCTCCGTGGGCTACACCTTC.

CDR3 bases: TGTGCCAGCTGCCGCGGGGCGGGGCTTACGCAGTATTTT. Translating it yields CASCRGAGLTQYF. V and J are TRBV12-3 or TRBV12-4 and TRBJ2-3, with D possibly being TRBD2 (6 bases). Trimming stripped 8 bases from V and 8 bases from J, with 17 bases between. The CDR3 sequence is 13 residues long.

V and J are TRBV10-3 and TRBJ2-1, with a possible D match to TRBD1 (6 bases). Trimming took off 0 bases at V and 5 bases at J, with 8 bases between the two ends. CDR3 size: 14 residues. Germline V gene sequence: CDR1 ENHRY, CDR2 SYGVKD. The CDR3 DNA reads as TGTGCCATCAGTGAGTCGGCAGGGGACAATGAGCAGTTCTTC. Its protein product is CAISESAGDNEQFF.

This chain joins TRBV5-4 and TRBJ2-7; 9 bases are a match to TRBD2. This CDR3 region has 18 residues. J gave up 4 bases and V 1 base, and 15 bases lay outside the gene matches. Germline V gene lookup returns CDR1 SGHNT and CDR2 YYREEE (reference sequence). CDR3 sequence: CASSLFSLGAGGVYEQYF. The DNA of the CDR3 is TGTGCCAGCAGCTTGTTCTCCCTAGGAGCGGGGGGTGTTTACGAGCAGTACTTC. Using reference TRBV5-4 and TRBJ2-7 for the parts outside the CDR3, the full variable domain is ETGVTQSPTHLIKTRGQQVTLRCSSQSGHNTVSWYQQALGQGPQFIFQYYREEENGRGNFPPRFSGLQFPNYSSELNVNALELDDSALYLCASSLFSLGAGGVYEQYFGPGTRLTVT.

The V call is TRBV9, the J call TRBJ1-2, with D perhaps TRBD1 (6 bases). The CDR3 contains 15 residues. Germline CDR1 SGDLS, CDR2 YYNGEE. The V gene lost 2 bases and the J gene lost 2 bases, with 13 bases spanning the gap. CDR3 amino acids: CASSVADSRNYGYTF. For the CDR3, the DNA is TGTGCCAGCAGCGTTGCGGACAGTCGGAACTATGGCTACACCTTC.

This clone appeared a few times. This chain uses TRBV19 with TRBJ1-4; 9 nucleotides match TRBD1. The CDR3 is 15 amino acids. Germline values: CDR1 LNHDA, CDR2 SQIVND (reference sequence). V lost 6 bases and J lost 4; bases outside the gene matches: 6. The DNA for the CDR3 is TGTGCCAGTAGCGCCGGGACAGGGAGTAATGAAAAACTGTTTTTT. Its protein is CASSAGTGSNEKLFF.

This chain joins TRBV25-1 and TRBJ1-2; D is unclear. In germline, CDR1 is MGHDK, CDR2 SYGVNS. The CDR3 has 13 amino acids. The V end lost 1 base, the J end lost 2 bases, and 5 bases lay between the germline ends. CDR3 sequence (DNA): TGTGCCAGCAGTGAATCCCCCAACTATGGCTACACCTTC. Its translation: CASSESPNYGYTF.

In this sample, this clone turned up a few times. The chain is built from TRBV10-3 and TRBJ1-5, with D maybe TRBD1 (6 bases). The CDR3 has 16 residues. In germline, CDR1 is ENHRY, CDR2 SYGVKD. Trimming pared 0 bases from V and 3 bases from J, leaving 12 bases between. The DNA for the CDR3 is TGTGCCATCAGTGAGTCACCCAGGGGAGACAATCAGCCCCAGCATTTT. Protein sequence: CAISESPRGDNQPQHF.

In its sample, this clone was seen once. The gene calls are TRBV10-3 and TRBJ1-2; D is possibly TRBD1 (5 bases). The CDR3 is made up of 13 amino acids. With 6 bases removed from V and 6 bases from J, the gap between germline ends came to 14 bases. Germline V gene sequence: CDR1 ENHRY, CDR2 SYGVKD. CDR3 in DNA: TGTGCCATCAGAATAGAGGGGTCAAATGGCTACACCTTC. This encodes CAIRIEGSNGYTF.

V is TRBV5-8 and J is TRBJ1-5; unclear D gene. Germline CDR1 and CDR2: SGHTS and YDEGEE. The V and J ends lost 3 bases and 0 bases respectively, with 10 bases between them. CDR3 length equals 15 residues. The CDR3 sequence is CASSSYSNSNQPQHF. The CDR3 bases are TGTGCCAGCAGCTCCTACAGTAATAGCAATCAGCCCCAGCATTTT.

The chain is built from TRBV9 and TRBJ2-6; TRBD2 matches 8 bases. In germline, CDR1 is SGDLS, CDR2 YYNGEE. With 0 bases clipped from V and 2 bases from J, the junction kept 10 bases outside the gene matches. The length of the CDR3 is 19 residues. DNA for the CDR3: TGTGCCAGCAGCGTAGCGGGAGGGACCCAAGGAACTGGGGCCAACGTCCTGACTTTC. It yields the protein CASSVAGGTQGTGANVLTF.

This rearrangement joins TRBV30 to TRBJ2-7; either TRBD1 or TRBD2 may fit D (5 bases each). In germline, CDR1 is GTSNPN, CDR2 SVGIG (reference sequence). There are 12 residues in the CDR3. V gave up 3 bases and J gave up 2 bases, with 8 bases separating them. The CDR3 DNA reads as TGTGCCTGGAGCGGGGACCCCTACGAGCAGTACTTC. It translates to CAWSGDPYEQYF.

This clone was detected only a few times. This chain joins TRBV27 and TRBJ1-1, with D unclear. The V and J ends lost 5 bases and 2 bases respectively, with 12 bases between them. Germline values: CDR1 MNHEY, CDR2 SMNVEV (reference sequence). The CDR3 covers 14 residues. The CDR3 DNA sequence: TGTGCCAGCAGTCTTCCCCCACCCAACACTGAAGCTTTCTTT. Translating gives CASSLPPPNTEAFF.

The CDR3 sequence is CSLAREEAFF. The CDR3 bases are TGCAGCCTAGCTAGAGAAGAAGCTTTCTTT. The chain joins TRBV20-1 to TRBJ1-1, with no clear D. The CDR3 contains 10 residues. The germline V gene encodes CDR1 DFQATT and CDR2 SNEGSKA (reference sequence).

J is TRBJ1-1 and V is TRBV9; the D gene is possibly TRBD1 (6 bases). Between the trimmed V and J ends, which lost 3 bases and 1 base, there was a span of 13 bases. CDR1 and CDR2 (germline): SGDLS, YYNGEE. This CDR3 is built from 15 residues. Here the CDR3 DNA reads TGTGCCAGCAGCGATGGGGGGGGCTGGAACACTGAAGCTTTCTTT. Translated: CASSDGGGWNTEAFF.